These 14 T cell receptor beta chains were all obtained from the same sample, sequenced in a study of OX40 agonist ivuxolimab in advanced cancers. Repertoires were generated with immunoSEQ multiplex PCR, while TCRdb's copy carries only in-frame clones and drops some. In the table there are 70,000 to 95,000 clones, 87% of which are singletons. The material sequenced was CD4+ or CD8+ T cells sorted from blood, taken in a trial of the OX40 agonist ivuxolimab. These receptors originate from an adult with an advanced solid tumor such as melanoma, head and neck, liver or kidney cancer.

The chain carries TRBV5-1 and TRBJ1-4; 7 positions match TRBD1. The ends lost 6 bases at V and 5 bases at J; junction bases unmatched: 7. CDR1 is SGHRS and CDR2 is YFSETQ in the germline V gene. The CDR3 totals 14 residues. The CDR3 DNA reads as TGCGCCAGCACCGATGGGACAGTCAATGAAAAACTGTTTTTT. This sequence encodes CASTDGTVNEKLFF.

This chain joins TRBV6-5 and TRBJ2-7; 9 bases align to TRBD1. There are 15 residues in the CDR3. J gave up 4 bases and V 1 base, and 5 bases lay outside the gene matches. CDR1 and CDR2 from the germline V gene are MNHEY and SVGAGI. The CDR3 here is CASSYLGQGQYEQYF. The CDR3 region has the DNA TGTGCCAGCAGTTACTTGGGACAGGGTCAGTACGAGCAGTACTTC.

V usage is TRBV6-5 and J usage is TRBJ2-1; D might be TRBD1 (5 bases). Germline values: CDR1 MNHEY, CDR2 SVGAGI. Trimming removed 5 bases at V and 8 bases at J, with 10 bases between. The CDR3 contains 12 residues. The CDR3 is CASSRRRDEQFF. In DNA form, the CDR3 reads TGTGCCAGCAGTCGTCGCAGGGATGAGCAGTTCTTC.

The chain carries TRBV7-9 and TRBJ1-2; D not resolved. V lost 6 bases and J lost 9, with 17 bases in between. CDR3 size: 13 residues. In germline, CDR1 is SEHNR, CDR2 FQNEAQ (reference sequence). CDR3 loop: CASRSTSLWSYTF. The CDR3 coding sequence is TGTGCCAGCAGGTCCACAAGTCTATGGAGCTACACCTTC.

This rearrangement joins TRBV30 to TRBJ2-5, with no clear D. The CDR3 runs to 13 residues. Germline CDR1 GTSNPN, CDR2 SVGIG (reference sequence). V lost 2 bases and J 5 bases, leaving 12 bases between the germline ends. CDR3 nucleotides: TGTGCCTGGAGTCCAGGCCTCCGGGAGACCCAGTACTTC. It codes for CAWSPGLRETQYF.

The chain carries TRBV23-1 and TRBJ2-7, with D unresolved. TRBV23-1 qualifies as an ORF whose function is uncertain. Trimming shortened V by 11 bases and J by 2 bases, and 16 bases separated the two germline ends. The CDR3 is made up of 13 amino acids. In DNA form, the CDR3 reads TGCGCCGGTCTTCTCGACAATCCCTACGAGCAGTACTTC. Its protein product is CAGLLDNPYEQYF.

This chain connects TRBV6-6 to TRBJ2-1; D is unclear. The germline V gene has CDR1 MNHNY and CDR2 SVGAGI (reference sequence). This CDR3 spans 14 amino acids. Trimming cost V 4 bases and J 4 bases, with 11 bases left between them. CDR3 residues: CASSSPGLYNEQFF. DNA of the CDR3: TGTGCCAGCAGTTCTCCTGGGCTGTACAATGAGCAGTTCTTC.

This chain's CDR3 is CAWSVVRLNTEAFF. CDR3 bases: TGTGCCTGGAGTGTAGTTAGATTGAACACTGAAGCTTTCTTT. The chain recombines TRBV30 with TRBJ1-1, with D unclear. The CDR3 is 14 amino acids. Germline-derived CDR1 and CDR2 are GTSNPN and SVGIG (reference sequence). V was pared by 0 bases and J by 0 bases, with 8 bases between.

The chain combines TRBV6-1 with TRBJ2-1; possibly TRBD1 or TRBD2 for D (5 bases each). V was shortened by 7 bases and J by 9 bases, with 19 bases between the two germline ends. The CDR3 is 14 residues long. Germline CDR1 MNHNS, CDR2 SASEGT. CDR3 sequence reads: CASTTLLTEGEQFF. Written as DNA, the CDR3 is TGTGCCAGCACTACCCTATTGACAGAGGGTGAGCAGTTCTTC.

In DNA, the CDR3 is TGTGCCAGCAAGGAGCAGGGGAGCAATCAGCCCCAGCATTTT. Translating it yields CASKEQGSNQPQHF. The rearrangement uses TRBV27 and TRBJ1-5, with D maybe TRBD1 (6 bases). Trimming took off 7 bases at V and 1 base at J, with 11 bases between the two ends. Germline values: CDR1 MNHEY, CDR2 SMNVEV (reference sequence). The CDR3 is 14 amino acids.

J is TRBJ2-2 and V is TRBV11-2; 7 bases line up with TRBD1. The trim removed 5 bases at V and 1 base at J, leaving 7 bases unmatched. The CDR3 consists of 16 residues. The V gene's germline CDR1 is SGHAT and CDR2 FQNNGV. Written as DNA, the CDR3 is TGTGCCAGCAGCCCCCGACAGGGAATGAACACCGGGGAGCTGTTTTTT. The encoded protein is CASSPRQGMNTGELFF.

CDR3 sequence (DNA): TGTGCCAGCAGCCCAACGGACAGGAGCAATCAGCCCCAGCATTTT. This codes for CASSPTDRSNQPQHF. This sequence joins TRBV9 and TRBJ1-5, with 7 bases identical to TRBD1. In germline, CDR1 is SGDLS, CDR2 YYNGEE. The trim removed 4 bases at V and 1 base at J, leaving 5 bases unmatched. The CDR3 spans 15 residues.

The genes are TRBV18 and TRBJ2-5, with D perhaps matching TRBD1 (6 bases). Trimming took off 2 bases at V and 1 base at J, with 8 bases between the two ends. Germline V lookup: CDR1 KGHSH, CDR2 LQKENI. The CDR3 is 14 amino acids. This CDR3 reads CASSPGGGQETQYF. As DNA, the CDR3 is TGTGCCAGCTCACCAGGGGGCGGCCAAGAGACCCAGTACTTC.

The chain links TRBV30 to TRBJ1-1; 8 bases map to TRBD1. CDR1 is GTSNPN, CDR2 SVGIG, per germline (reference sequence). V lost 5 bases to trimming and J lost 2 bases; unmatched junction nucleotides: 7. The CDR3 consists of 14 residues. The CDR3 loop reads CAWQRAGGNTEAFF. The CDR3 nucleotides are TGTGCCTGGCAGAGGGCAGGGGGCAACACTGAAGCTTTCTTT. Looking up the rest from reference TRBV30 and TRBJ1-1 gives the full variable domain: SQTIHQWPATLVQPVGSPLSLECTVEGTSNPNLYWYRQAAGRGLQLLFYSVGIGQISSEVPQNLSASRPQDRQFILSSKKLLLSDSGFYLCAWQRAGGNTEAFFGQGTRLTVV.